The clone carrying this T cell receptor beta chain was seen many times. What it binds is unknown. Two oligonucleotides, mixed equimolar, formed the beta constant-region primer covering TRBC1 and TRBC2. Ligated cDNA was amplified by four rounds of PCR with nested alpha and beta constant-region primers and SP2. TCRdb fed the UMI-ligation and nested PCR reads into MiXCR, producing one record per CDR3 protein. The sample lists under 25,000 distinct CDR3 sequences, over 7% occurring once. Per germline, CDR1 KGHSH and CDR2 LQKENI. This CDR3 spans 16 amino acids. Trimming removed 0 bases from V and 0 bases from J, with 11 bases in between. Cells stained for CD3, CD4, CD8, CD45RA and CD27 were sorted into four subsets. This sample was taken from a study of naive and memory T cell subsets. General observations from the study: In naive cells, over 95% of TCR sequences were seen only once. TCR abundance followed a power law differing between naive and memory subsets. Activation and differentiation may alter RNA-based TCR counts.

Sequencing was performed on central memory CD8+ T cells from blood. The chain has TRBV18 and TRBJ1-1, with D unclear. This receptor was taken from a human donor in good health. For the CDR3, the DNA is TGTGCCAGCTCACCACCGCCATCCGAAGTGAACACTGAAGCTTTCTTT. Protein sequence: CASSPPPSEVNTEAFF. The whole variable domain, remainder taken from reference TRBV18 and TRBJ1-1, is NAGVMQNPRHLVRRRGQEARLRCSPMKGHSHVYWYRQLPEEGLKFMVYLQKENIIDESGMPKERFSAEFPKEGPSILRIQQVVRGDSAAYFCASSPPPSEVNTEAFFGQGTRLTVV.